The T cell receptor (beta chain) under discussion was sequenced for a study of cytomegalovirus exposure and HLA in healthy donors. The study, taken as a whole, reports: Later analysis demonstrated an association between a missense DCLRE1C variant and TCR beta V- and J-gene trimming. A classifier reportedly called cytomegalovirus status with high sensitivity and specificity. A later analysis reportedly identified an Asian-associated ancestry cluster as carrying fewer N-insertions than the roughly 700-donor mean.

PCR primers comprised 60 Vbeta and 13 Jbeta primers. The method was immunoSEQ multiplex PCR; TCRdb's version includes in-frame clones alone and lacks a portion of them. This sample has approximately 40,000 clones; 86% occur once, and the top ten carry approximately 10%. Between the trimmed V and J ends, which lost 4 bases and 6 bases, there was a span of 15 bases. There are 14 residues in the CDR3. Germline V gives CDR1 SGHNT, CDR2 YYREEE (reference sequence). Of note for this clone: The antigen is undetermined.

This receptor was obtained from a middle-aged woman in good health and CMV-seropositive. The chain combines TRBV5-4 with TRBJ2-3; D may be TRBD1 (5 bases). Sequenced input: PBMCs. The CDR3 sequence is CASSARQGRDTQYF. CDR3 bases: TGTGCCAGCAGCGCTCGCCAGGGCCGGGATACGCAGTATTTT.